This T cell receptor (beta chain) was obtained from a study of neurological immune-mediated disorders. Stated time point: longitudinal time-point 2. Where libraries were unsorted, they were derived from 2 million PBMCs stored at -80 degrees C. In its sample, this clonotype was seen many times. TCRdb ran MiXCR on the 5' RACE reads and lists one entry per CDR3 protein. The data show fewer than 35,000 distinct CDR3 sequences, approximately 13% seen once. The TCR was taken from a woman aged 40 to 55 in good health. The sequencing sample was made of PBMCs.

The CDR3 region is CASSYSRILNTEAFF. The CDR3 DNA sequence: TGTGCCAGCAGTTACAGCCGGATTTTGAACACTGAAGCTTTCTTT. This chain uses TRBV6-5 with TRBJ1-1, with D unresolved. Per germline, CDR1 MNHEY and CDR2 SVGAGI. The ends were cut back, 2 bases at V and 0 bases at J, with 10 bases in the middle. The CDR3 totals 15 residues.